This TCR beta chain was captured in a study of human T cells and chemical hapten exposure. Study-level findings and limits: No change in TCRs above 1 in 1000 frequency was produced by DPC sensitization.

As for this clonotype: Its specificity is unknown.

Source study methods: TCR counts had a median of 95,638 per sample and spanned about 23,224 to 690,600. TCRdb fed the RACE reads into MiXCR, producing one record per CDR3 protein. Clone size and V and J calls follow TCRdb, not the original study. The data contain about 50,000 distinct CDR3 sequences, around 4% of them seen just once; the ten biggest clones take up about 1.6%. CDR1 is LNHDA, CDR2 SQIVND, per germline (reference sequence). Trimming stripped 4 bases from V and 8 bases from J, with 17 bases between. The CDR3 is made up of 15 amino acids. Time point given: healthy volunteer bleed at 2 weeks. The authors' total RNA extraction used unfractionated whole blood.

What was sequenced was whole blood. The chain combines TRBV19 with TRBJ1-4; tentatively, D is TRBD1 (5 bases). The TCR sequence derives from a female donor in good health. Some clones in this sample may be carry-over from other donors' samples. The CDR3 spells CASSTRHVRGEKLFF. CDR3 DNA: TGTGCCAGTAGTACCCGACACGTCCGGGGGGAAAAACTGTTTTTT.